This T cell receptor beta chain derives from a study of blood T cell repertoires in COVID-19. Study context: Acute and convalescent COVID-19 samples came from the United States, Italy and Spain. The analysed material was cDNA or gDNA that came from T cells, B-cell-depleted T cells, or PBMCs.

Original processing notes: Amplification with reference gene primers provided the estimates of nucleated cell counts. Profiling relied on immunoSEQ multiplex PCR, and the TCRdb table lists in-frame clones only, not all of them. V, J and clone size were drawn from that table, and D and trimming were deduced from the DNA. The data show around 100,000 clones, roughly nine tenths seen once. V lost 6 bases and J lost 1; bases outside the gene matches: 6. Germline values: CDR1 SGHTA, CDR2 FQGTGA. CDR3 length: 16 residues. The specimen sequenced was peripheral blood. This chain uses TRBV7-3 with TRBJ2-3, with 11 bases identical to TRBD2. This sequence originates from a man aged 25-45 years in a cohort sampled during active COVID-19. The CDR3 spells CASSLLAGERTDTQYF. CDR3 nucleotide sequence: TGTGCCAGCAGTCTACTAGCGGGGGAACGCACAGATACGCAGTATTTT.